What follows is one T cell receptor (beta chain) and its context. The data derive from a study of blood T cell repertoires in COVID-19. Looking at the study overall: Collection of acute and convalescent COVID-19 samples took place in the United States, Italy and Spain. In each case, the material was cDNA or gDNA derived from T cells, B-cell-depleted T cells, or PBMCs.

Original data processing: The authors estimated nucleated cell counts from reference gene primer amplification. TCRdb keeps only in-frame clones here, not all; method: immunoSEQ multiplex PCR. Clonal size and the V and J genes are those of that table, whereas D and trimming came from the DNA. The table records roughly 320,000 clones, 85% to 90% of them present only once. Followed longitudinally, the Seattle patients had been enrolled during active infection. Germline V gene lookup returns CDR1 GTSNPN and CDR2 SVGIG (reference sequence). V was clipped by 8 bases and J by 9 bases; unmatched bases: 16. The CDR3 consists of 16 residues.

This chain links TRBV30 with TRBJ2-1; TRBD2 matches 13 bases. The receptor was isolated from a woman in her forties or fifties with COVID-19, enrolled during active disease. Material: peripheral blood. The CDR3 DNA reads TGTGCCGTCGGACTAGCGGGAGTGGCATCATTCCGTGAGCAGTTCTTC. Translating it yields CAVGLAGVASFREQFF.